This TCR beta chain was sequenced in a study of a mutant IDH1 vaccine in newly diagnosed glioma. Study details: Scheduled for weeks 1, 3, 5, 7, 11, 15, 19 and 23, eight vaccinations were given to patients. Initiation of the vaccine course occurred 4-6 weeks after radiotherapy alone, or alongside temozolomide cycles.

With regard to this clone: Antigen specificity is unknown.

This table comes from immunoSEQ multiplex PCR, and its TCRdb copy is limited to in-frame clones, with some not included. The table lists some 36,000 clones, roughly four fifths of them singletons, with about 12% in the top ten. Regarding time point: week 5, during vaccination. A single vaccine dose contained 300 ug of mutant IDH1 20-mer peptide, and topical imiquimod was used with it. Each of the donors came in with new WHO grade 3 or 4 astrocytomas that were IDH1-mutant and ATRX-lost. Trimming removed 2 bases from V and 2 bases from J, with 6 bases in between. The CDR3 runs to 13 residues. Germline V gene sequence: CDR1 KGHSH, CDR2 LQKENI.

V is TRBV18 and J is TRBJ1-1; D unclear. The starting material was PBMCs, obtained from a glioma patient whose treatment included an IDH1 peptide vaccine. The TCR comes from a man aged 50-59 years with glioma. Here the CDR3 DNA reads TGTGCCAGCTCACCAGCAGGAAACACTGAAGCTTTCTTT. Its protein is CASSPAGNTEAFF.